This T cell receptor beta chain stems from a study of OX40 agonist ivuxolimab in advanced cancers. Whole-study context: Recorded diagnoses for dose-escalation patients were hepatocellular carcinoma, melanoma, renal cell or head and neck cancer.

In germline, CDR1 is SEHNR, CDR2 FQNEAQ (reference sequence). This CDR3 comprises 16 residues. V lost 5 bases, J lost 0 bases, and 4 bases stayed unmatched. Sequencing used immunoSEQ multiplex PCR; TCRdb keeps in-frame clones, though not all of them. The data contain more than 60,000 clones, over 80% of them singletons. V usage is TRBV7-9 and J usage is TRBJ1-4; 9 bases are a match to TRBD1. The receptor was derived from an adult with an advanced solid tumor such as melanoma, head and neck, liver or kidney cancer. This specimen consisted of CD4+ or CD8+ T cells sorted from blood, obtained in a trial of the OX40 agonist ivuxolimab. As DNA, the CDR3 is TGTGCCAGCAGCACGCGACAGGGGGCAACTAATGAAAAACTGTTTTTT. This codes for CASSTRQGATNEKLFF.